This is a list of T cell receptor beta chains from one sample in a study of Graves' ophthalmopathy and Graves' hyperthyroidism. TCRdb processed the multiplex PCR reads anew with MiXCR; each CDR3 protein has one entry. This table has over a million distinct CDR3 sequences, 35% to 45% appearing once. The sequencing sample was made of peripheral blood or thyroid tissue (not recorded which). Receptors originate from an adult man with Graves' hyperthyroidism. Both conserved end residues are part of each CDR3. The D gene is left open where the match is weak. Not all rows give a size; the values are once, few, many and, for expanded clones, a class.

V gene: TRBV10-3; J gene: TRBJ1-5; D gene: .; clone size: .; CDR3 protein: CASSSLRRGLNQPQHF; CDR3 DNA: TGTGCCAGCAGTTCCCTCCGTAGGGGATTGAATCAGCCCCAGCATTTT
V gene: TRBV2; J gene: TRBJ1-2; D gene: .; clone size: many; CDR3 protein: CASSLRRQAKGYTF; CDR3 DNA: TGTGCCAGCAGTTTACGCCGACAGGCTAAGGGCTACACCTTC
V gene: TRBV7-9; J gene: TRBJ2-1; D gene: TRBD1; clone size: .; CDR3 protein: CASSRRTGAYNEQFF; CDR3 DNA: TGTGCCAGCAGCCGCCGGACAGGGGCCTACAATGAGCAGTTCTTC
V gene: TRBV7-9; J gene: TRBJ2-7; D gene: TRBD2; clone size: .; CDR3 protein: CASSSAWGGTHRTYEQYF; CDR3 DNA: TGTGCCAGCAGCTCCGCCTGGGGGGGAACACACCGCACCTACGAGCAGTACTTC
V gene: TRBV5-1; J gene: TRBJ2-7; D gene: .; clone size: .; CDR3 protein: CASQAGQYEQYF; CDR3 DNA: TGCGCCAGCCAGGCTGGACAGTACGAGCAGTACTTC
V gene: TRBV5-1; J gene: TRBJ1-1; D gene: .; clone size: many; CDR3 protein: CASSSDSHTEAFF; CDR3 DNA: TGCGCCAGCAGTTCGGACAGCCACACTGAAGCTTTCTTT
V gene: TRBV6-5; J gene: TRBJ1-1; D gene: .; clone size: many; CDR3 protein: CASSGENDNTEAFF; CDR3 DNA: TGTGCCAGCAGTGGGGAAAACGATAACACTGAAGCTTTCTTT
V gene: TRBV9; J gene: TRBJ2-6; D gene: .; clone size: many; CDR3 protein: CASSVQFGFGANVLTF; CDR3 DNA: TGTGCCAGCAGCGTCCAGTTTGGATTTGGGGCCAACGTCCTGACTTTC
V gene: TRBV5-1; J gene: TRBJ1-1; D gene: .; clone size: many; CDR3 protein: CASSLVAADDLHTEAFF; CDR3 DNA: TGCGCCAGCAGCTTGGTGGCGGCAGATGACCTTCACACTGAAGCTTTCTTT
V gene: TRBV7-9; J gene: TRBJ1-5; D gene: .; clone size: few; CDR3 protein: CASSPEGVNQPQHF; CDR3 DNA: TGTGCCAGCAGCCCTGAGGGAGTTAATCAGCCCCAGCATTTT
V gene: TRBV29-1; J gene: TRBJ1-1; D gene: .; clone size: .; CDR3 protein: CSVFWGWGANQAFF; CDR3 DNA: TGCAGCGTTTTTTGGGGATGGGGAGCCAACCAAGCTTTCTTT
V gene: TRBV2; J gene: TRBJ2-5; D gene: TRBD2; clone size: .; CDR3 protein: CASRAGLGSQYF; CDR3 DNA: TGTGCCAGCAGAGCGGGACTGGGGTCCCAGTACTTC
V gene: TRBV29-1; J gene: TRBJ1-4; D gene: TRBD1; clone size: .; CDR3 protein: CSVPGQGVTNEKLFF; CDR3 DNA: TGCAGCGTCCCGGGACAGGGAGTAACTAATGAAAAACTGTTTTTT
V gene: TRBV10-2; J gene: TRBJ1-2; D gene: TRBD1; clone size: .; CDR3 protein: CASSEPDRESFGYTF; CDR3 DNA: TGCGCCAGCAGTGAGCCGGACAGGGAAAGTTTTGGCTACACCTTC
V gene: TRBV5-4; J gene: TRBJ1-2; D gene: TRBD1; clone size: .; CDR3 protein: CASSFAGGDGYTF; CDR3 DNA: TGTGCCAGCAGCTTTGCAGGGGGCGATGGCTACACCTTC
V gene: TRBV9; J gene: TRBJ2-5; D gene: TRBD2; clone size: many; CDR3 protein: CASSVTGTGGIGETQYF; CDR3 DNA: TGTGCCAGCAGCGTTACTGGGACGGGAGGAATAGGGGAGACCCAGTACTTC
V gene: TRBV6-5; J gene: TRBJ1-2; D gene: .; clone size: many; CDR3 protein: CASSGIRGQTYGYTF; CDR3 DNA: TGTGCCAGCAGTGGAATCAGAGGACAGACCTATGGCTACACCTTC
V gene: TRBV10-2; J gene: TRBJ1-6; D gene: .; clone size: .; CDR3 protein: CASSAPNAAQPGDSPLHF; CDR3 DNA: TGCGCCAGCAGTGCCCCCAACGCGGCGCAACCTGGGGATTCACCCCTCCACTTT
V gene: TRBV19; J gene: TRBJ1-1; D gene: .; clone size: once; CDR3 protein: CATRDGTARTEAFF; CDR3 DNA: TGTGCCACCCGAGACGGGACCGCCAGGACTGAAGCTTTCTTT
V gene: TRBV28; J gene: TRBJ1-5; D gene: TRBD1; clone size: .; CDR3 protein: CASIRPQGGNQPQHF; CDR3 DNA: TGTGCCAGCATCCGCCCACAGGGGGGGAATCAGCCCCAGCATTTT
V gene: TRBV14; J gene: TRBJ1-4; D gene: .; clone size: few; CDR3 protein: CASRLSGTAEKLFF; CDR3 DNA: TGTGCCAGCAGACTGTCCGGGACTGCTGAAAAACTGTTTTTT
V gene: TRBV6-5; J gene: TRBJ2-7; D gene: .; clone size: .; CDR3 protein: CASSLQTGRAEQYF; CDR3 DNA: TGTGCCAGCAGTTTACAGACAGGACGGGCCGAGCAGTACTTC
V gene: TRBV28; J gene: TRBJ2-7; D gene: TRBD1; clone size: .; CDR3 protein: CASRPGTGEINEQYF; CDR3 DNA: TGTGCCAGCAGGCCCGGGACAGGGGAAATTAACGAGCAGTACTTC
V gene: TRBV6-5; J gene: TRBJ2-7; D gene: .; clone size: .; CDR3 protein: CASSYHEGNSYEQYF; CDR3 DNA: TGTGCCAGCAGTTACCACGAGGGGAACTCCTACGAGCAGTACTTC
V gene: TRBV9; J gene: TRBJ2-5; D gene: .; clone size: few; CDR3 protein: CASSPAPWYF; CDR3 DNA: TGTGCCAGCAGCCCAGCCCCGTGGTACTTC
V gene: TRBV16; J gene: TRBJ1-5; D gene: .; clone size: few; CDR3 protein: CASRPFDGANQPQHF; CDR3 DNA: TGTGCCAGCAGACCGTTTGATGGGGCCAATCAGCCCCAGCATTTT
V gene: TRBV25-1; J gene: TRBJ2-5; D gene: .; clone size: .; CDR3 protein: CASPHGAETQYF; CDR3 DNA: TGTGCCAGCCCCCATGGCGCGGAGACCCAGTACTTC
V gene: TRBV9; J gene: TRBJ1-1; D gene: .; clone size: few; CDR3 protein: CASSQDFTPGTEAFF; CDR3 DNA: TGTGCCAGCAGCCAAGATTTTACCCCGGGCACTGAAGCTTTCTTT
V gene: TRBV5-1; J gene: TRBJ1-3; D gene: TRBD1; clone size: many; CDR3 protein: CASRAGQGSGNTIYF; CDR3 DNA: TGCGCCAGCAGAGCGGGACAGGGATCTGGAAACACCATATATTTT
V gene: TRBV5-1; J gene: TRBJ2-7; D gene: TRBD2; clone size: .; CDR3 protein: CASSPGPRPGLAYEQYF; CDR3 DNA: TGCGCCAGCAGCCCCGGGCCGAGGCCGGGACTAGCCTACGAGCAGTACTTC
V gene: TRBV12-3/TRBV12-4; J gene: TRBJ2-5; D gene: .; clone size: few; CDR3 protein: CASSYRRLETQYF; CDR3 DNA: TGTGCCAGCAGTTATCGTCGGTTGGAGACCCAGTACTTC
V gene: TRBV10-3; J gene: TRBJ1-2; D gene: .; clone size: .; CDR3 protein: CAISESGGASGYTF; CDR3 DNA: TGTGCCATCAGTGAGTCAGGTGGGGCAAGTGGCTACACCTTC
V gene: TRBV11-2; J gene: TRBJ1-1; D gene: .; clone size: many; CDR3 protein: CASSSGRNEAFF; CDR3 DNA: TGTGCCAGCAGCTCCGGACGGAATGAAGCTTTCTTT
V gene: TRBV25-1; J gene: TRBJ1-2; D gene: .; clone size: few; CDR3 protein: CASSLKGSGYTF; CDR3 DNA: TGTGCCAGCAGTTTAAAAGGGAGTGGCTACACCTTC
V gene: TRBV27; J gene: TRBJ1-6; D gene: .; clone size: few; CDR3 protein: CASRGGQGRSPLHF; CDR3 DNA: TGTGCCAGCAGAGGTGGGCAGGGGCGCTCACCCCTCCACTTT
V gene: TRBV6-2/TRBV6-3; J gene: TRBJ1-2; D gene: .; clone size: .; CDR3 protein: CASSYGTAIGGGYTF; CDR3 DNA: TGTGCCAGCAGTTACGGCACCGCCATTGGGGGAGGCTACACCTTC
V gene: TRBV29-1; J gene: TRBJ1-1; D gene: TRBD1; clone size: many; CDR3 protein: CSARTGVIGTEAFF; CDR3 DNA: TGCAGCGCCCGGACAGGGGTTATTGGCACTGAAGCTTTCTTT
V gene: TRBV15; J gene: TRBJ1-5; D gene: .; clone size: few; CDR3 protein: CATAATRIRVQPQHF; CDR3 DNA: TGTGCCACCGCCGCGACACGAATCAGGGTCCAGCCCCAGCATTTT